Below are 27 T cell receptor beta chains sequenced from a single sample in a study of T cells expressing NK-cell markers (TCRdb year 2020). Libraries were constructed by 5' RACE. TCRdb lists the instrument as Illumina HiSeq 2000. Each entry corresponds to one CDR3 protein sequence from reads that TCRdb reprocessed, and DNA is not given. The sample's table lists a count of about 460,000 distinct CDR3 sequences. The ten biggest clones cover 1.4% to 1.5% of the sample. Sequencing was done on a sample of blood T cells: a sorted CD56 or NKG2C T cell subset, CD4+ or CD8+ T cells, or bulk PBMC T cells (not recorded which). Source of these receptors: a woman aged 45-59 years in good health. Donor details come from another sample of the same person, matched by shared clones.

The chain carries TRBV7-2 and TRBJ2-3; the D call from TCRdb, TRBD2, cannot be confirmed without DNA. The CDR3 extends over 18 amino acids. The V gene's germline CDR1 is SGHTA and CDR2 FQGNSA. This CDR3 reads CASSLVGLAGGPGDTQYF.

The V gene is TRBV4-1, the J gene TRBJ2-7; TCRdb's assignment of TRBD2 cannot be checked, as there is no DNA. Germline CDR1 and CDR2: MGHRA and YSYEKL. The CDR3 runs to 12 residues. Here the CDR3 reads CASSGPAREQYF.

The chain uses TRBV20-1 and TRBJ1-6; TCRdb proposes TRBD1, but this gene call is untestable without DNA. The germline V gene encodes CDR1 DFQATT and CDR2 SNEGSKA (reference sequence). The CDR3 runs to 14 residues. The CDR3 loop is CSAQTGLGNSPLHF.

This sequence joins TRBV20-1 and TRBJ2-3; TCRdb gives TRBD2 as the D gene, but with no DNA this cannot be confirmed. CDR3 length: 12 amino acids. Germline values: CDR1 DFQATT, CDR2 SNEGSKA (reference sequence). The CDR3 spells CSAIAGSDTQYF.

The chain couples TRBV11-2 to TRBJ2-5; TCRdb's D call, TRBD2, is unchecked because there is no DNA. The germline gives CDR1 SGHAT, CDR2 FQNNGV. This CDR3 is 13 amino acids long. CDR3: CASSFGLTETQYF.

The CDR3 spells CASSQDIGTGWQTQYF. This chain joins TRBV5-1 and TRBJ2-5; TCRdb's assignment of TRBD1 cannot be checked, as there is no DNA. The CDR3 is made up of 16 amino acids. The germline CDR1 and CDR2 sequences are SGHRS and YFSETQ.

The V and J genes are TRBV6-6 and TRBJ2-7; as DNA is missing, the TRBD2 call by TCRdb cannot be tested. The CDR3 contains 14 residues. Germline V gene sequence: CDR1 MNHNY, CDR2 SVGAGI (reference sequence). CDR3 sequence: CASSFGTAGGEQYF.

V is TRBV29-1 and J is TRBJ2-3; the D call from TCRdb, TRBD1, cannot be confirmed without DNA. The CDR3 sequence is 15 residues long. Per the germline V gene, CDR1 is SQVTM and CDR2 is ANQGSEA. CDR3 in amino acids: CSVGWGQGATDTQYF.

The J gene is TRBJ2-2, the V gene TRBV12-3 or TRBV12-4; the D gene TCRdb calls, TRBD1, cannot be checked with no DNA. The CDR3 is made up of 17 amino acids. This chain's CDR3 is CASTPWGTGGFPGELFF.

The chain uses TRBV20-1 and TRBJ2-7; TCRdb selects TRBD2, and the lack of DNA leaves this call unchecked. This CDR3 spans 15 amino acids. Germline V gives CDR1 DFQATT, CDR2 SNEGSKA (reference sequence). CDR3 residues: CSARMRRVGSYEQYF.

This chain uses TRBV7-9 with TRBJ2-1; TCRdb outputs TRBD1, but without DNA this stays unchecked. The CDR3 covers 13 residues. Germline loops: CDR1 SEHNR, CDR2 FQNEAQ (reference sequence). The CDR3 loop is CASSSDRVHEQFF. The whole variable domain, remainder taken from reference TRBV7-9 and TRBJ2-1, is DTGVSQNPRHKITKRGQNVTFRCDPISEHNRLYWYRQTLGQGPEFLTYFQNEAQLEKSRLLSDRFSAERPKGSFSTLEIQRTEQGDSAMYLCASSSDRVHEQFFGPGTRLTVL.

The chain recombines TRBV5-1 with TRBJ1-1; the TCRdb D gene call, TRBD1, has no DNA to confirm it. This CDR3 is built from 15 residues. Germline lookup yields CDR1 SGHRS and CDR2 YFSETQ. The CDR3 region is CASSSRPLEAIEAFF.

The chain joins TRBV28 to TRBJ2-1; TCRdb returns TRBD2, unconfirmable since there is no DNA. Germline V CDR1 and CDR2: MDHEN, SYDVKM. The CDR3 has 14 residues. Here the CDR3 reads CASSLAGARNEQFF.

This chain uses TRBV12-3 or TRBV12-4 with TRBJ2-7. This CDR3 has 14 amino acids. CDR3 region: CASSLRQLLYEQYF.

V usage is TRBV6-1 and J usage is TRBJ2-1; the D call from TCRdb, TRBD2, cannot be confirmed without DNA. Germline CDR1 reads MNHNS; CDR2 reads SASEGT. The CDR3 runs to 16 residues. The CDR3 region is CASTDRGLAGLNEQFF.

This chain connects TRBV5-1 to TRBJ2-5; lacking DNA, the TRBD1 call made by TCRdb goes unchecked. The CDR3 sequence is 14 residues long. Germline V lookup: CDR1 SGHRS, CDR2 YFSETQ. CDR3 region: CASKTTQGAETQYF.

The chain combines TRBV29-1 with TRBJ2-3; TCRdb's D call, TRBD1, is unchecked because there is no DNA. CDR1 and CDR2 from the germline V gene are SQVTM and ANQGSEA. The length of the CDR3 is 14 residues. The CDR3 loop reads CSHRDSFGTDTQYF.

The gene calls are TRBV12-3 or TRBV12-4 and TRBJ2-3; TCRdb selects TRBD2, and the lack of DNA leaves this call unchecked. The CDR3 contains 16 residues. CDR3 sequence: CASSLRRTSKTDTQYF.

The rearrangement links TRBV29-1 to TRBJ1-4. Germline values: CDR1 SQVTM, CDR2 ANQGSEA. This CDR3 is built from 13 residues. The CDR3 reads CSVARTVNEKLFF.

The J gene is TRBJ2-7, the V gene TRBV6-6. The CDR3 sequence is 13 residues long. Germline CDR1 and CDR2: MNHNY and SVGAGI (reference sequence). CDR3 loop: CASTEGGTYEQYF.

CDR3 in amino acids: CASSISGANYEQYF. The chain carries TRBV5-1 and TRBJ2-7; absent DNA, TCRdb's TRBD2 call cannot be checked. Per the germline V gene, CDR1 is SGHRS and CDR2 is YFSETQ. This CDR3 is 14 amino acids long.

This chain uses TRBV9 with TRBJ2-7. The germline V gene has CDR1 SGDLS and CDR2 YYNGEE. This CDR3 is built from 14 residues. The CDR3 loop is CASSVDGSSYEQYF. The variable domain in full, completed from reference TRBV9 and TRBJ2-7, reads DSGVTQTPKHLITATGQRVTLRCSPRSGDLSVYWYQQSLDQGLQFLIQYYNGEERAKGNILERFSAQQFPDLHSELNLSSLELGDSALYFCASSVDGSSYEQYFGPGTRLTVT.

V and J are TRBV7-2 and TRBJ2-1; TCRdb lists TRBD1, though no DNA is available to test this call. The CDR3 is 14 amino acids. CDR1 SGHTA and CDR2 FQGNSA come from the germline V gene. CDR3: CASSYQRGDNEQFF.

This CDR3 is CASSFGQGSRTDTQYF. V is TRBV6-6 and J is TRBJ2-3; TCRdb returns TRBD1, unconfirmable since there is no DNA. Germline CDR1 is MNHNY and CDR2 is SVGAGI (reference sequence). CDR3 size: 16 residues.

The chain couples TRBV28 to TRBJ1-2; with no DNA, the TCRdb D assignment of TRBD1 cannot be verified. CDR1 and CDR2 (germline): MDHEN, SYDVKM. The CDR3 covers 12 residues. CDR3: CASTWDSYGYTF.

This sequence joins TRBV29-1 and TRBJ2-3; TCRdb outputs TRBD1, but without DNA this stays unchecked. The CDR3 extends over 17 amino acids. The germline V gene encodes CDR1 SQVTM and CDR2 ANQGSEA. The CDR3 here is CSVGSPKTVVGTDTQYF.

The gene calls are TRBV7-9 and TRBJ2-3; TCRdb's assignment of TRBD1 cannot be checked, as there is no DNA. Germline V lookup: CDR1 SEHNR, CDR2 FQNEAQ (reference sequence). This CDR3 is built from 15 residues. The CDR3: CASSFRTGIPDTQYF.